This T cell receptor beta chain came from a study of response to subunit inactivated influenza vaccine. TCRdb redid the calling of the RT-PCR reads with MiXCR, one entry per CDR3 protein. The profile shows roughly 650,000 distinct CDR3 sequences, 13% to 15% of them singletons. A remark on this clonotype: Its antigen remains unknown.

CDR3 length: 14 amino acids. Germline trimming cut 3 bases from V and 8 bases from J; bases unmatched to any gene: 3. The study, taken as a whole, reports: It was the authors' suggestion that each seasonal influenza vaccination recruits few new T cells.

The rearrangement joins TRBV12-3 or TRBV12-4 to TRBJ2-2; the match to TRBD1 covers 10 bases. The specimen comprised PBMCs from blood, sampled 14 to 15 days before vaccination. This TCR was sampled from a man aged 45-65 years who received an inactivated influenza vaccine. The CDR3 sequence is CASSFGTGAGELFF. The CDR3 nucleotides are TGTGCCAGCAGTTTTGGGACAGGGGCGGGGGAGCTGTTTTTT.